The 14 T cell receptor beta chains presented below share a single source sample, sequenced in a study of spatial heterogeneity in lung cancer. This sample's time point: blood at routine non-recurrence follow-up after resection. TCRdb independently ran MiXCR on the 5' RACE reads; one entry per CDR3 protein. The sample has 110,000 or so distinct CDR3 sequences, roughly 10% seen once. The sequencing used PBMCs, collected at follow-up. These receptors came from a female donor with early-stage non-small cell lung cancer.

Comments on this clonotype: A much larger clone is a single base away; this may be a read error. The chain couples TRBV7-8 to TRBJ2-7, with D unresolved. The CDR3 is made up of 18 amino acids. With 5 bases removed from V and 0 bases from J, the gap between germline ends came to 23 bases. CDR1 is SGHVS, CDR2 FQNEAQ, per germline. The CDR3 region is CASSASSLGVWSSYEQYF. The CDR3 region has the DNA TGTGCCAGCAGCGCTAGTTCGCTAGGAGTTTGGAGCTCCTACGAGCAGTACTTC.

The chain uses TRBV6-1 and TRBJ1-1, with D perhaps matching TRBD1 (5 bases). Trimming cost V 4 bases and J 5 bases, with 11 bases left between them. CDR3 length equals 13 residues. The germline V gene encodes CDR1 MNHNS and CDR2 SASEGT. This chain's CDR3 is CASSGNQGTEAFF. The CDR3, as DNA: TGTGCCAGCAGTGGCAATCAGGGAACTGAAGCTTTCTTT.

This clonotype was counted only a few times. The gene calls are TRBV27 and TRBJ2-1; D call uncertain. This CDR3 is 14 amino acids long. Trimming left V 5 bases short and J 2 bases short, with 10 bases between. Germline V gene lookup returns CDR1 MNHEY and CDR2 SMNVEV (reference sequence). CDR3 DNA sequence: TGTGCCAGCAGTACAGCGCGTCCCTACAATGAGCAGTTCTTC. It codes for CASSTARPYNEQFF.

This clonotype was found many times. CDR3 in amino acids: CSVEIRTGTEAFF. In DNA, the CDR3 is TGCAGCGTTGAAATCCGTACAGGGACTGAAGCTTTCTTT. The gene calls are TRBV29-1 and TRBJ1-1, with D possibly being TRBD1 (6 bases). In germline, CDR1 is SQVTM, CDR2 ANQGSEA. Trimming shortened V by 2 bases and J by 5 bases, and 12 bases separated the two germline ends. CDR3 length: 13 amino acids.

This clonotype was seen a handful of times. The chain carries TRBV28 and TRBJ1-2, with a weak D call TRBD1 (6 bases). The ends were cut back, 3 bases at V and 7 bases at J, with 18 bases in the middle. From germline, CDR1 is MDHEN and CDR2 SYDVKM. This CDR3 region has 15 residues. The CDR3 sequence is CASSFVTGLPSGYTF. CDR3 sequence (DNA): TGTGCCAGCAGTTTCGTTACAGGGCTTCCCTCTGGCTACACCTTC.

The J gene is TRBJ2-3, the V gene TRBV5-1, with unresolved D. The CDR3 loop spans 15 amino acids. V lost 0 bases to trimming and J lost 4 bases, with 12 bases between them. In germline, CDR1 is SGHRS, CDR2 YFSETQ. CDR3 in amino acids: CASSLASYSADTQYF. The CDR3 coding sequence is TGCGCCAGCAGCTTGGCCTCCTATAGTGCAGATACGCAGTATTTT.

This clonotype has only a few counts. The V gene is TRBV6-6, the J gene TRBJ2-5; D perhaps matches TRBD1 (5 bases). V lost 6 bases and J 5 bases, leaving 10 bases between the germline ends. The CDR3 has 12 residues. Germline CDR1 reads MNHNY; CDR2 reads SVGAGI (reference sequence). The CDR3 here is CASSPKGETQYF. The CDR3 coding sequence is TGTGCCAGCAGCCCAAAGGGGGAGACCCAGTACTTC.

This chain uses TRBV11-2 with TRBJ1-3, with TRBD1 identical over 7 bases. The V gene end was trimmed by 4 bases and the J gene end by 1 base; junction bases not matched to a gene: 7. CDR1 and CDR2 from the germline V gene are SGHAT and FQNNGV. The CDR3 length is 16 residues. CDR3 sequence: CASSSIGGYSGNTIYF. CDR3 sequence (DNA): TGTGCCAGCAGCTCGATAGGGGGCTATTCTGGAAACACCATATATTTT.

This clonotype came up many times. The J gene is TRBJ2-7, the V gene TRBV29-1; D is perhaps TRBD1 (6 bases). This CDR3 has 12 amino acids. Trimming took off 3 bases at V and 6 bases at J, with 12 bases between the two ends. CDR1 and CDR2 (germline): SQVTM, ANQGSEA. The CDR3 spells CSVDRGGVEQYF. Here the CDR3 DNA reads TGCAGCGTTGACAGGGGTGGTGTCGAGCAGTACTTC.

This chain links TRBV6-4 with TRBJ2-7, with D possibly being TRBD2 (6 bases). The germline V gene has CDR1 MRHNA and CDR2 SNTAGT. Trimming pared 0 bases from V and 3 bases from J, leaving 12 bases between. This CDR3 is 15 amino acids long. The CDR3 spells CASSDSAGPGYEQYV. Here the CDR3 DNA reads TGTGCCAGCAGTGACTCTGCGGGACCCGGCTACGAGCAGTACGTC.

The rearrangement links TRBV5-4 to TRBJ2-7, with a possible D match to TRBD1 (6 bases). This CDR3 has 14 amino acids. V lost 4 bases, J lost 3 bases, and 14 bases lay in between. Germline assignment: CDR1 SGHNT and CDR2 YYREEE (reference sequence). The CDR3 here is CASSIQGSLYEQYV. The CDR3 nucleotides read TGTGCCAGCAGCATACAGGGAAGCCTCTACGAGCAGTACGTC.

A remark on this clonotype: Being one base from a much bigger clone, this may be a read error. The chain is built from TRBV18 and TRBJ2-1; no firm D call. V dropped 2 bases and J dropped 6 bases, with 5 bases sitting between them. The CDR3 is made up of 12 amino acids. Germline lookup yields CDR1 KGHSH and CDR2 LQKENI. The CDR3 sequence is CASSPEANEQFF. The CDR3 bases are TGTGCCAGCTCACCAGAGGCCAATGAGCAGTTCTTC.

This clonotype came up a few times. The V gene is TRBV24-1, the J gene TRBJ2-3, with D unresolved. Per germline, CDR1 KGHDR and CDR2 SFDVKD. The V and J ends lost 8 bases and 0 bases respectively, with 8 bases between them. The CDR3 spans 13 residues. CDR3 sequence (DNA): TGTGCCACCACGGGCGGTAGCACAGATACGCAGTATTTT. As protein: CATTGGSTDTQYF.

The rearrangement joins TRBV2 to TRBJ2-2; no clear D. V dropped 9 bases and J dropped 3 bases, with 8 bases sitting between them. This CDR3 has 12 residues. From germline, CDR1 is SNHLY and CDR2 FYNNEI. The CDR3 nucleotides read TGTGCCAGAGGACGGGACACCGGGGAGCTGTTTTTT. This encodes CARGRDTGELFF.